The 14 T cell receptor beta chains given below trace back to one sample, sequenced in a study of T cell responses to AZD1222 COVID-19 vaccine. Profiled with immunoSEQ multiplex PCR; TCRdb holds only in-frame clones, not every one. The sample contains 200,000 or so clones, roughly 88% of which appear only once. The starting material was peripheral blood, obtained on day 0 of AZD1222 vaccination. These receptors all come from an adult in good health.

J is TRBJ1-4 and V is TRBV5-6, with 8 bases identical to TRBD1. V gave up 3 bases and J gave up 4 bases; unmatched junction bases: 11. Germline V gene data show CDR1 as SGHDT and CDR2 as YYEEEE. The length of the CDR3 is 17 residues. The CDR3 DNA sequence: TGTGCCAGCAGCTCCGCGGGGACAGGAAGGGGTAATGAAAAACTGTTTTTT. This gives the protein CASSSAGTGRGNEKLFF. Looking up the rest from reference TRBV5-6 and TRBJ1-4 gives the full variable domain: DAGVTQSPTHLIKTRGQQVTLRCSPKSGHDTVSWYQQALGQGPQFIFQYYEEEERQRGNFPDRFSGHQFPNYSSELNVNALLLGDSALYLCASSSAGTGRGNEKLFFGSGTQLSVL.

The genes are TRBV3-1 (or the pseudogene TRBV3-2) and TRBJ2-2; perhaps TRBD1 as D (5 bases). V was pared by 5 bases and J by 4 bases, with 17 bases between. Germline loops: CDR1 LGHDT, CDR2 YNNKEL (reference sequence). CDR3 length: 16 residues. The CDR3 is CASSARGSYSTGELFF. The CDR3 nucleotides are TGTGCCAGCAGCGCTAGGGGATCTTACTCCACCGGGGAGCTGTTTTTT.

For this clone: Other nucleotide sequences in the sample specify the same CDR3. The genes are TRBV2 and TRBJ2-3; D is uncertain. The CDR3 is 11 residues long. The germline gives CDR1 SNHLY, CDR2 FYNNEI. V shed 3 bases and J shed 6 bases, with 4 bases lying between them. Written as DNA, the CDR3 is TGTGCCAGCAGTGAGGAGGATACGCAGTATTTT. It yields the protein CASSEEDTQYF.

The genes are TRBV15 and TRBJ2-5; possibly TRBD2 for D (6 bases). CDR1 and CDR2 (germline): LNHNV, YYDKDF (reference sequence). This CDR3 has 13 amino acids. V gave up 4 bases and J gave up 4 bases, with 10 bases separating them. The CDR3 sequence is CATSTGTGETQYF. The CDR3 nucleotides are TGTGCCACCAGCACCGGGACTGGAGAGACCCAGTACTTC.

The chain carries TRBV27 and TRBJ1-5; 8 bases agree with TRBD1. The CDR3 extends over 17 amino acids. The J segment lost 0 bases and the V segment lost 3 bases, leaving 7 bases of the junction unmatched. Per germline, CDR1 MNHEY and CDR2 SMNVEV (reference sequence). This chain's CDR3 is CASSFAGQENSNQPQHF. The CDR3 DNA follows: TGTGCCAGCAGTTTCGCGGGACAGGAGAATAGCAATCAGCCCCAGCATTTT.

The genes are TRBV9 and TRBJ1-4; D unresolved. The V end lost 0 bases, the J end lost 7 bases, and 19 bases lay between the germline ends. This CDR3 spans 17 amino acids. Germline lookup yields CDR1 SGDLS and CDR2 YYNGEE. The DNA for the CDR3 is TGTGCCAGCAGCGTAGCTACCGATGGGCAGGAGCGTGAAAAACTGTTTTTT. Residues: CASSVATDGQEREKLFF.

J is TRBJ2-7 and V is TRBV11-2; maybe TRBD1 (5 bases). Deletions cut 6 bases from V and 2 bases from J, with 11 bases between. Germline V CDR1 and CDR2: SGHAT, FQNNGV. This CDR3 is built from 13 residues. The CDR3 DNA is TGTGCCAGCAGGATAACAGGTGCCTACGAGCAGTACTTC. It encodes CASRITGAYEQYF.

This chain joins TRBV21-1 and TRBJ2-3. TRBV21-1 is assigned pseudogene status. The CDR3 contains 12 residues. The CDR3 loop reads CASSKVTDTQYF. CDR3 in DNA: TGTGCCAGCAGCAAAGTCACAGATACGCAGTATTTT.

The V gene is TRBV5-4, the J gene TRBJ2-2, with D possibly TRBD2 on 6 matching bases. The CDR3 runs 14 residues. The germline gives CDR1 SGHNT, CDR2 YYREEE (reference sequence). V was shortened by 9 bases and J by 1 base, with 13 bases between the two germline ends. The CDR3 DNA sequence: TGTGCCACCGCCCGGGAGTTGAACACCGGGGAGCTGTTTTTT. Protein sequence: CATARELNTGELFF.

This clone appeared a single time. The rearrangement links TRBV2 to TRBJ2-7; tentative D call: TRBD1 (6 bases). This CDR3 has 15 amino acids. The V and J ends lost 0 bases and 6 bases respectively, with 15 bases between them. Germline CDR1 and CDR2: SNHLY and FYNNEI. The CDR3 spells CASSEARGIFGEQYF. The DNA for the CDR3 is TGTGCCAGCAGTGAAGCTAGGGGGATCTTTGGCGAGCAGTACTTC.

This chain links TRBV5-1 with TRBJ2-2; weak D call: TRBD2 (5 bases). CDR1 SGHRS and CDR2 YFSETQ come from the germline V gene. Trimming left V 3 bases short and J 6 bases short, with 12 bases between. The CDR3 totals 14 residues. CDR3 protein: CASSWTWGAGELFF. In DNA, the CDR3 is TGCGCCAGCAGCTGGACTTGGGGAGCCGGGGAGCTGTTTTTT.

V and J are TRBV29-1 and TRBJ2-7; D is possibly TRBD1 or TRBD2 (6 bases each). Between the trimmed V and J ends, which lost 7 bases and 6 bases, there was a span of 16 bases. The CDR3 is 12 residues long. CDR1 is SQVTM and CDR2 is ANQGSEA in the germline V gene. In nucleotides, the CDR3 is TGCAGCGGCACCGGAGGGGGAAGCGAGCAGTACTTC. It is translated as CSGTGGGSEQYF.

This chain connects TRBV20-1 to TRBJ1-5; D perhaps matches TRBD1 (5 bases). The germline V gene has CDR1 DFQATT and CDR2 SNEGSKA (reference sequence). The CDR3 consists of 11 residues. Deletions cut 4 bases from V and 6 bases from J, with 7 bases between. CDR3 loop: CSATGTQPQHF. The CDR3, as DNA: TGCAGTGCTACAGGGACTCAGCCCCAGCATTTT.

This rearrangement joins TRBV9 to TRBJ1-2; unclear D gene. There are 13 residues in the CDR3. Trimming took off 3 bases at V and 4 bases at J, with 10 bases between the two ends. Looked up from germline, CDR1 is SGDLS and CDR2 is YYNGEE. The CDR3 bases are TGTGCCAGCAGCGGACGAGGGATCTATGGCTACACCTTC. It codes for CASSGRGIYGYTF.